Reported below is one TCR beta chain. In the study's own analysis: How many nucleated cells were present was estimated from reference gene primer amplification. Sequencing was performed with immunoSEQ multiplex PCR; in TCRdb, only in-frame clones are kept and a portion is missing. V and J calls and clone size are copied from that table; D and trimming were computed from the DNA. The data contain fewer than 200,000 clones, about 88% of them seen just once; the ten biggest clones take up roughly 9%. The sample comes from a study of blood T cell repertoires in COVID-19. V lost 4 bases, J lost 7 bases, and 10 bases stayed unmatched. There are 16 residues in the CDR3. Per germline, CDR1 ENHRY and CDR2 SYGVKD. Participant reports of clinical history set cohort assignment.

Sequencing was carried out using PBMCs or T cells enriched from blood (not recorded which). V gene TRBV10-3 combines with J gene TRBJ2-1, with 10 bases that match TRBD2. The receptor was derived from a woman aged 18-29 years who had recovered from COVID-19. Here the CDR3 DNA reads TGTGCCATCAGTGGGGCCAGCGGGGGGGCCAAGAATGAGCAGTTCTTC. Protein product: CAISGASGGAKNEQFF.